This paragraph covers one T cell receptor beta chain sequence. The antigen remains unidentified. Produced via immunoSEQ multiplex PCR; TCRdb's table is partial and in-frame only. The sample has roughly 2,000,000 clones, just over 90% seen once. This specimen belongs to a study of shared clonotypes between healthy human individuals. Study background: Donors, aged 18 to 49, were a couple of women and a few men. Study-level points and caveats: Among several donors, about 5% of naive CD4 clonotypes were found in common. Compared with clonotypes that all four donors shared, non-shared clonotypes had lower generation probabilities. Donors were few, which limited the genetic and exposure-history diversity represented.

CD45RO-negative, CCR7-selected cells formed the naive CD8 fraction, which excluded terminally differentiated effector memory CD45RA+ cells. Sequencing was done on a sample of naive CD8+ T cells from PBMCs. This TCR derives from a man between 18 and 29 years old in good health. Some clones in this sample may be carry-over from other donors' samples.

CDR3: CASSGPSSSNYGYTF. CDR3 bases: TGTGCCAGCTCCGGGCCCTCCTCTTCTAACTATGGCTACACCTTC. V and J are TRBV9 and TRBJ1-2; D gene ambiguous. The V gene's germline CDR1 is SGDLS and CDR2 YYNGEE. The V and J ends lost 7 bases and 0 bases respectively, with 16 bases between them. The CDR3 has 15 amino acids.